Listed below are T cell receptor beta chains from one sample, sequenced in a study of blood T cell repertoires in COVID-19. TCRdb keeps only in-frame clones here, not all; method: immunoSEQ multiplex PCR. The data contain about 250,000 clones, around 85% of them seen just once; the ten biggest clones take up 0.87%. The sample was peripheral blood. Receptor source: a human donor with COVID-19, enrolled during active disease. The donor label of this sample is uncertain. Both conserved end residues are part of each CDR3. The order of the fields is D gene, J gene, clone size, V gene, CDR3 DNA, CDR3 protein. The D gene is left open where the match is weak. For some rows the clone size is stated as once, few or many, or as a class when expanded; others skip it.

d_call: TRBD2; j_call: TRBJ2-3; clone_size: -; v_call: TRBV5-1; cdr3_nt: TGCGCCAGCAGCACCGGACTAGCGGTGGGGGAGGATACGCAGTATTTT; cdr3_aa: CASSTGLAVGEDTQYF
d_call: -; j_call: TRBJ1-4; clone_size: -; v_call: TRBV5-4; cdr3_nt: TGTGCCAGCAGCGCCGGTGCAACTAATGAAAAACTGTTTTTT; cdr3_aa: CASSAGATNEKLFF
d_call: -; j_call: TRBJ1-1; clone_size: few; v_call: TRBV12-3/TRBV12-4; cdr3_nt: TGTGCCAGCAGTTTAGCGCTCGGAGAAAAAGCTTTCTTT; cdr3_aa: CASSLALGEKAFF
d_call: TRBD1; j_call: TRBJ1-2; clone_size: -; v_call: TRBV25-1; cdr3_nt: TGTGCCAGCAGGGAGCAGGGGGCGCGGGGGGGCTACACCTTC; cdr3_aa: CASREQGARGGYTF
d_call: TRBD2; j_call: TRBJ2-5; clone_size: -; v_call: TRBV12-5; cdr3_nt: TGTGCTAGTGGTATGACTAGCGGGGGAAGCGAGACCCAGTACTTC; cdr3_aa: CASGMTSGGSETQYF
d_call: TRBD1; j_call: TRBJ2-7; clone_size: -; v_call: TRBV7-2; cdr3_nt: TGTGCCAGCAGCCTAGACAGGGGGACCTACGAGCAGTACTTC; cdr3_aa: CASSLDRGTYEQYF
d_call: -; j_call: TRBJ2-3; clone_size: -; v_call: TRBV7-8; cdr3_nt: TGTGCCAGCAGCTTTAGACTAGTATCAGATACGCAGTATTTT; cdr3_aa: CASSFRLVSDTQYF
d_call: -; j_call: TRBJ2-1; clone_size: -; v_call: TRBV4-1; cdr3_nt: TGCGCCAGCAGCCAAGATTGGAGTTTTGTCGACAATGAGCAGTTCTTC; cdr3_aa: CASSQDWSFVDNEQFF
d_call: -; j_call: TRBJ1-2; clone_size: -; v_call: TRBV4-1; cdr3_nt: TGCGCCAGCAGCCAAGATCTATCGGGGGGGGGCCTCAACTATGGCTACACCTTC; cdr3_aa: CASSQDLSGGGLNYGYTF
d_call: TRBD1; j_call: TRBJ1-2; clone_size: -; v_call: TRBV11-2; cdr3_nt: TGTGCCAGCAGCTTCCAGGACAGGGTTGAGAGTACCTTC; cdr3_aa: CASSFQDRVESTF
d_call: -; j_call: TRBJ2-1; clone_size: -; v_call: TRBV28; cdr3_nt: TGTGCCAGCAGCCCTCCTCTAGCGCCCAATGAGCAGTTCTTC; cdr3_aa: CASSPPLAPNEQFF
d_call: -; j_call: TRBJ1-2; clone_size: -; v_call: TRBV9; cdr3_nt: TGTGCCAGCAGCCGCACCCACGGTAACTATGGCTACACCTTC; cdr3_aa: CASSRTHGNYGYTF
d_call: -; j_call: TRBJ1-1; clone_size: few; v_call: TRBV30; cdr3_nt: TGTGCCTGGAGGCCCACAGCGGAGGGGCAAGCTTTCTTT; cdr3_aa: CAWRPTAEGQAFF
d_call: TRBD1; j_call: TRBJ1-2; clone_size: once; v_call: TRBV18; cdr3_nt: TGTGCCAGCTCACCAGGGACAGATAAGGAAGACACCTTC; cdr3_aa: CASSPGTDKEDTF
d_call: TRBD2; j_call: TRBJ2-7; clone_size: few; v_call: TRBV5-4; cdr3_nt: TGTGCCAGCAGCTTGGGAGCGGGGGAGGGATCCTACGAGCAGTACTTC; cdr3_aa: CASSLGAGEGSYEQYF
d_call: -; j_call: TRBJ1-2; clone_size: -; v_call: TRBV5-1; cdr3_nt: TGCGCCAGCAGCTTGGGTATAGGGGAAAACTATGGCTACACCTTC; cdr3_aa: CASSLGIGENYGYTF
d_call: TRBD2; j_call: TRBJ2-7; clone_size: few; v_call: TRBV28; cdr3_nt: TGTGCCAGCAGTTTGGCCTTAGCGGGAGGGCCGACCTACGAGCAGTACTTC; cdr3_aa: CASSLALAGGPTYEQYF
d_call: -; j_call: TRBJ1-3; clone_size: once; v_call: TRBV6-6; cdr3_nt: TGTGCCAGCAGTTGGGCCGCTGGAAACACCATATATTTT; cdr3_aa: CASSWAAGNTIYF
d_call: -; j_call: TRBJ1-5; clone_size: -; v_call: TRBV7-2; cdr3_nt: TGTGCCAGCAGCCAACAGGCACGGGACAATAATCAGCCCCAGCATTTT; cdr3_aa: CASSQQARDNNQPQHF
d_call: TRBD1; j_call: TRBJ2-7; clone_size: -; v_call: TRBV4-1; cdr3_nt: TGCGCCAGCAGCCAATCGGACAGGGCCGTCTACGAGCAGTACTTC; cdr3_aa: CASSQSDRAVYEQYF
d_call: -; j_call: TRBJ2-2; clone_size: once; v_call: TRBV7-2; cdr3_nt: TGTGCCAGCAGCTTAGATTCCTACGACACCGGGGAGCTGTTTTTT; cdr3_aa: CASSLDSYDTGELFF
d_call: TRBD1; j_call: TRBJ1-4; clone_size: -; v_call: TRBV11-2; cdr3_nt: TGTGCCAGCAGTAAGGGGGCCCTTTCACTTAATGAAAAACTGTTTTTT; cdr3_aa: CASSKGALSLNEKLFF
d_call: -; j_call: TRBJ2-5; clone_size: few; v_call: TRBV14; cdr3_nt: TGTGCCAGCAGCGTAGGGACTTTCCAAGAGACCCAGTACTTC; cdr3_aa: CASSVGTFQETQYF
d_call: -; j_call: TRBJ1-1; clone_size: -; v_call: TRBV7-2; cdr3_nt: TGTGCCAGCAGGGTTGGAGGGTCGTACACTGAAGCTTTCTTT; cdr3_aa: CASRVGGSYTEAFF
d_call: TRBD1; j_call: TRBJ2-2; clone_size: -; v_call: TRBV3-1/TRBV3-2; cdr3_nt: TGTGCCAGCAGCCAAGATTTGGGACAGGGCGGCGGGGAGCTGTTTTTT; cdr3_aa: CASSQDLGQGGGELFF
d_call: TRBD1; j_call: TRBJ1-2; clone_size: -; v_call: TRBV28; cdr3_nt: TGTGCCAGCACCGGCTCCGACAGGGGAGGCTATGGCTACACCTTC; cdr3_aa: CASTGSDRGGYGYTF
d_call: TRBD1; j_call: TRBJ2-7; clone_size: -; v_call: TRBV28; cdr3_nt: TGTGCCAGCAGTATGACCGGACAGGGAGGCTACGAGCAGTACTTC; cdr3_aa: CASSMTGQGGYEQYF